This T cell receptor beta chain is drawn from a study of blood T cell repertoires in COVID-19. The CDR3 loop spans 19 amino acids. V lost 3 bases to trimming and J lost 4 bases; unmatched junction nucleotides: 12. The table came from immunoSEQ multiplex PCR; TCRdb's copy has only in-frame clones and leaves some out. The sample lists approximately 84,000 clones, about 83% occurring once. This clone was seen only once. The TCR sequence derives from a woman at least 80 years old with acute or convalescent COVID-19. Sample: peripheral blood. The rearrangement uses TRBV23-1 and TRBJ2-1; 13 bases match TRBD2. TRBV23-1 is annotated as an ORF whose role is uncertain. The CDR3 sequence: CASSHSPGLAGKGYNEQFF. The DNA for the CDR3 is TGCGCCAGCAGTCACTCTCCGGGACTAGCGGGGAAGGGGTACAATGAGCAGTTCTTC.